This TCR beta chain was identified during a study of OX40 agonist ivuxolimab in advanced cancers. As for the study in general: Having had anti-PD-1, anti-PD-L1 or anti-CTLA-4 therapy before was allowed, and over 35% had some. General study results and limits: On average, CD8+ T cells had more expanded clones than CD4+. Clonal expansion was seen in CD4+ and CD8+ blood T cells by week 6 at 0.1 to 3.0 mg/kg.

There are 14 residues in the CDR3. Germline V gene data show CDR1 as SGDLS and CDR2 as YYNGEE. The V end lost 3 bases, the J end lost 5 bases, and 14 bases lay between the germline ends. On this clone: Antigen specificity is unknown.

Assay: immunoSEQ multiplex PCR; the TCRdb copy retains only in-frame clones and omits some. In the table there are about 86,000 clones, 90% to 95% of which are singletons. This clonotype was obtained from an adult with an advanced solid tumor such as melanoma, head and neck, liver or kidney cancer. Sequenced here: CD4+ or CD8+ T cells sorted from blood, sampled in a trial of the OX40 agonist ivuxolimab. The gene calls are TRBV9 and TRBJ2-5; D gene unclear. As DNA, the CDR3 is TGTGCCAGCAGCGCTCACCTAACTGGTGAGACCCAGTACTTC. As protein: CASSAHLTGETQYF.